These T cell receptor beta chains were read from a single sample in a study of blood T cell repertoires in COVID-19. Repertoires were generated with immunoSEQ multiplex PCR, while TCRdb's copy carries only in-frame clones and drops some. The sample has around 250,000 clones; around four fifths are singletons. The sequenced sample consisted of peripheral blood. The receptors shown here come from a man aged 40-50 years with active or convalescent COVID-19. CDR3s leave out the opening cysteine and the closing phenylalanine or tryptophan. The D gene is left open where the match is weak.

ASSYTENQPQH,TRBV2,.
SVFPNSGEQY,TRBV29-1,.
ASSRQGAWATMNTEAF,TRBV6-6,TRBD1
ASSLTDYEQY,TRBV5-5,.
ASFERVSNQPQH,TRBV6-4,.
ASSGSSGGTFTGELF,TRBV6-1,.
ASSLGGSSSYNSPLH,TRBV7-9,.
ASSHLSTSGTDTQY,TRBV3-1/TRBV3-2,TRBD2
ASSPGTGRGTEAF,TRBV7-9,TRBD1
ATSDWDFQETQY,TRBV24-1,.
ASSLAGQGYGYT,TRBV27,TRBD1
ASSIGPRRRGNSPLH,TRBV19,.
AISGHQDTEAF,TRBV10-3,.
ASTSGQGNTEAF,TRBV11-2,TRBD1
ASSVSSGAYNEQF,TRBV9,TRBD2
ASSLDWGRGNTEAF,TRBV5-1,.
ASSIVGGSYNQPQH,TRBV19,.
ASSDHGAGGEKLF,TRBV6-5,.
ATSDPGQGRTDTQY,TRBV24-1,TRBD1
ASSRRDRGRSPLH,TRBV14,TRBD1
SVEGYGVGGKAF,TRBV29-1,TRBD1
ASSLASGQSGNTIY,TRBV19,.